This T cell receptor (beta chain) was captured in a study of cytomegalovirus exposure and HLA in healthy donors. Unrecorded immune exposures were likely, despite nominal health at sampling. About this clone itself: The target antigen is unknown.

CDR1 is SNHLY and CDR2 is FYNNEI in the germline V gene. CDR3 size: 13 residues. V was pared by 6 bases and J by 7 bases, with 8 bases of the junction left unmatched. 13 Jbeta primers and 60 Vbeta primers were used for the PCR. TCRdb keeps only in-frame clones here, not all; method: immunoSEQ multiplex PCR. The sample's table shows approximately 110,000 clones. Study results and limitations: Reportedly, fewer N-insertions than the roughly 690-donor mean appeared in an Asian-associated ancestry cluster in a later analysis. The authors later linked a missense DCLRE1C variant to TCR beta V- and J-gene trimming. Presence/absence analyses treated sequencing depth as roughly uniform across donors.

The rearrangement links TRBV2 to TRBJ2-7; 8 nucleotides align to TRBD2. The clonotype comes from a man aged 50 to 59 in good health and CMV-seronegative. Specimen: PBMCs. For the CDR3, the DNA is TGTGCCAGCAGGACCAGCGGGAGCGGGGAGCAGTACTTC. It codes for CASRTSGSGEQYF.